This T cell receptor (beta chain) emerged from a study of blood T cell repertoires in COVID-19. As for the study in general: COVID-19 samples, acute and convalescent, were from the United States, Italy and Spain. Sources were T cells, B-cell-depleted T cells, or PBMCs; the material itself was cDNA or gDNA.

How the authors handled the data: Reference gene primer amplification gave estimated nucleated cell counts. Libraries were prepared by immunoSEQ multiplex PCR; TCRdb keeps only in-frame clonotypes and omits some of them. From that table come the V and J calls and clone size; the DNA was used to work out D and trimming. The sample contains 45,000 to 60,000 clones, approximately 90% of which appear only once. The CDR3 contains 14 residues. Trimming took off 2 bases at V and 6 bases at J, with 11 bases between the two ends. Germline lookup yields CDR1 SGDLS and CDR2 YYNGEE. J is TRBJ2-2 and V is TRBV9; D possibly corresponds to TRBD1 (5 bases). The TCR was taken from a man in his sixties with acute or convalescent COVID-19. The sample taken for sequencing was peripheral blood. CDR3 DNA: TGTGCCAGCAGCGTGACAGAAGGGTCCGGGGAGCTGTTTTTT. Translating it yields CASSVTEGSGELFF.